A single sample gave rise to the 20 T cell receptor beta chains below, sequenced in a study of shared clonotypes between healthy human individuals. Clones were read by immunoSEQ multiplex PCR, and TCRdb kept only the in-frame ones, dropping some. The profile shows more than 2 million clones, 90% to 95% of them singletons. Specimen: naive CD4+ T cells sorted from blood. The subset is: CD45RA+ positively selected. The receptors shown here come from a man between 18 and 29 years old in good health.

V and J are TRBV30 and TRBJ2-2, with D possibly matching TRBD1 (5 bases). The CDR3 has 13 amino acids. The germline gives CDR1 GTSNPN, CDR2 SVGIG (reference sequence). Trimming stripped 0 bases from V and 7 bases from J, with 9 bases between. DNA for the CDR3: TGTGCCTGGAGTGTCCAGGGTTTCGGGGAGCTGTTTTTT. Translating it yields CAWSVQGFGELFF.

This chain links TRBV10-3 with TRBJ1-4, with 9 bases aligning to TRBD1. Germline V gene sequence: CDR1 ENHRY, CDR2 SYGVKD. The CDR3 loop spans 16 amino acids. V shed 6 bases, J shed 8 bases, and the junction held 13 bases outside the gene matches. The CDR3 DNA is TGTGCCATCAGAGCCGGGACAGGGTTTTCAAGCGAAAAACTGTTTTTT. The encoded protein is CAIRAGTGFSSEKLFF.

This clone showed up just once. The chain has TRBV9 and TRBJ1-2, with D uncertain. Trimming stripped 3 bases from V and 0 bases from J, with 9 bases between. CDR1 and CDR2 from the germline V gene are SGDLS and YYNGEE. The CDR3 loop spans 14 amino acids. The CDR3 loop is CASSGRRANYGYTF. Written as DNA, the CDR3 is TGTGCCAGCAGCGGCCGGAGAGCTAACTATGGCTACACCTTC.

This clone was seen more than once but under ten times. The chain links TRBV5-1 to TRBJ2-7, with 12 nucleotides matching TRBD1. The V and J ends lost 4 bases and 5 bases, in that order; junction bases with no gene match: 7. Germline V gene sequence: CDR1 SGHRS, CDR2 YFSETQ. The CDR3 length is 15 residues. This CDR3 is CASSPGTGGIDEQYF. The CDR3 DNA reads TGCGCCAGCAGCCCCGGGACAGGGGGCATCGACGAGCAGTACTTC.

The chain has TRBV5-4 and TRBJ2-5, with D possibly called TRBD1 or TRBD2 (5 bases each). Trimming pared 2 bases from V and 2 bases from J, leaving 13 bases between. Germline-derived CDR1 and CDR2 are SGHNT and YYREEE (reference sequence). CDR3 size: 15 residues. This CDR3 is CASSFWPGPQETQYF. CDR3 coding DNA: TGTGCCAGCAGCTTCTGGCCGGGGCCACAAGAGACCCAGTACTTC. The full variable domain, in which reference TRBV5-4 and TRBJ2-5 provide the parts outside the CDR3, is ETGVTQSPTHLIKTRGQQVTLRCSSQSGHNTVSWYQQALGQGPQFIFQYYREEENGRGNFPPRFSGLQFPNYSSELNVNALELDDSALYLCASSFWPGPQETQYFGPGTRLLVL.

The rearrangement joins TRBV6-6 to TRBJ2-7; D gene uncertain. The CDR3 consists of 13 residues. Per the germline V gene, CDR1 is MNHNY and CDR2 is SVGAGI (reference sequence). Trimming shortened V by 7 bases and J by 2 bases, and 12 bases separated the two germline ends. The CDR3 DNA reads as TGTGCCAGCATGCCAGATCTCACCTACGAGCAGTACTTC. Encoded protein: CASMPDLTYEQYF.

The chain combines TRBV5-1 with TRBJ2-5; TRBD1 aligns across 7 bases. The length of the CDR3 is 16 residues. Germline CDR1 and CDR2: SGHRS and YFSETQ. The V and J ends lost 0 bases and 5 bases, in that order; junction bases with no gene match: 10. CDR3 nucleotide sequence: TGCGCCAGCAGCTTGGTGGCAGGGGGAACTTGGGAGACCCAGTACTTC. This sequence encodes CASSLVAGGTWETQYF.

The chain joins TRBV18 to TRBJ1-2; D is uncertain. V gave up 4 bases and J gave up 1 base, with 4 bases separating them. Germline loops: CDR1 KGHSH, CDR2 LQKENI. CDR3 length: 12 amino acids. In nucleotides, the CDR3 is TGTGCCAGCTCACAGATTAACTATGGCTACACCTTC. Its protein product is CASSQINYGYTF.

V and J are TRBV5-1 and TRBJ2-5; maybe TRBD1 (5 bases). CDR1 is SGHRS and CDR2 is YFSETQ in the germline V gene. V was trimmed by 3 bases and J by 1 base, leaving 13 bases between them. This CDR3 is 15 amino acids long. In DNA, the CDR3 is TGCGCCAGCAGCTCCCCCCAGGGATCCCAAGAGACCCAGTACTTC. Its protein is CASSSPQGSQETQYF.

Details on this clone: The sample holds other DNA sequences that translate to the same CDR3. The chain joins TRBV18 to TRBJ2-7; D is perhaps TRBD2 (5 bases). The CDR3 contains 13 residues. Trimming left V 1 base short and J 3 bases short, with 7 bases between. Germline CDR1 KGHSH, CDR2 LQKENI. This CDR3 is CASSPLSGYEQYF. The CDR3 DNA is TGTGCCAGCTCACCACTAAGCGGCTACGAGCAGTACTTC.

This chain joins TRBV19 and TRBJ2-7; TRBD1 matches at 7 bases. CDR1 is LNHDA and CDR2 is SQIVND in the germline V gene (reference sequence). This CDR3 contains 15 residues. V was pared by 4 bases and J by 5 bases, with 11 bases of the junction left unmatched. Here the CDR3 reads CASSTPRGRLDEQYF. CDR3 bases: TGTGCCAGTAGTACCCCGAGGGGGCGGTTGGACGAGCAGTACTTC.

The CDR3 spells CASSPGTEQYF. In nucleotides, the CDR3 is TGTGCCAGCAGCCCCGGGACCGAGCAGTACTTC. V and J are TRBV7-9 and TRBJ2-7; D may match TRBD1 or TRBD2 (5 bases each). CDR3 length: 11 residues. Trimming removed 5 bases at V and 6 bases at J, with 8 bases between. CDR1 and CDR2 from the germline V gene are SEHNR and FQNEAQ (reference sequence).

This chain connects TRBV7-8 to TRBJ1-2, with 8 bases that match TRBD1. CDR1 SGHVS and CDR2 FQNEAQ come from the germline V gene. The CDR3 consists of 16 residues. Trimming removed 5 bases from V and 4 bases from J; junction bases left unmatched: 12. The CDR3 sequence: CASSMGPGQGSYGYTF. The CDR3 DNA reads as TGTGCCAGCAGCATGGGGCCAGGACAGGGTAGCTATGGCTACACCTTC.

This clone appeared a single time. The CDR3 DNA follows: TGTGCCAGCAGCTCTCGACGCTACAATGAGCAGTTCTTC. Its translation is CASSSRRYNEQFF. The gene calls are TRBV9 and TRBJ2-1, with no clear D. V was trimmed by 4 bases and J by 3 bases, leaving 8 bases between them. CDR1 and CDR2 from the germline V gene are SGDLS and YYNGEE. This CDR3 spans 13 amino acids.

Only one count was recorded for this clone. CDR3 DNA: TGTGCCAGCAGCTTGATTAGCGAGGGCACCGGGGAGCTGTTTTTT. Translation: CASSLISEGTGELFF. The chain joins TRBV5-4 to TRBJ2-2; D possibly corresponds to TRBD2 (5 bases). Trimming removed 1 base from V and 4 bases from J, with 11 bases in between. CDR3 size: 15 residues. Germline CDR1 reads SGHNT; CDR2 reads YYREEE (reference sequence).

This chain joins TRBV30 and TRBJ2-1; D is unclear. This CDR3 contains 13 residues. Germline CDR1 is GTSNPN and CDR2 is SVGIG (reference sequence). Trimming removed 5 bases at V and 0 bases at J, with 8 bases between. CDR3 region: CAWLGPSYNEQFF. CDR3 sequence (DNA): TGTGCCTGGCTCGGACCCTCCTACAATGAGCAGTTCTTC.

The DNA of the CDR3 is TGTGCCAGTCAGACCGGGACAGCGGTCGGAAGGCCCCAGCATTTT. Encoded protein: CASQTGTAVGRPQHF. This chain links TRBV6-1 with TRBJ1-5, with TRBD1 identical over 7 bases. V shed 9 bases, J shed 9 bases, and the junction held 17 bases outside the gene matches. The length of the CDR3 is 15 residues. CDR1 is MNHNS, CDR2 SASEGT, per germline.

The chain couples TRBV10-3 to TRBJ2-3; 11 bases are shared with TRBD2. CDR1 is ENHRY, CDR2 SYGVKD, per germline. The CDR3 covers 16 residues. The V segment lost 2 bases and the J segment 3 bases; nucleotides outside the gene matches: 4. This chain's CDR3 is CAISERTSGYTDTQYF. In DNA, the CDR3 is TGTGCCATCAGTGAGCGGACTAGCGGGTATACAGATACGCAGTATTTT.

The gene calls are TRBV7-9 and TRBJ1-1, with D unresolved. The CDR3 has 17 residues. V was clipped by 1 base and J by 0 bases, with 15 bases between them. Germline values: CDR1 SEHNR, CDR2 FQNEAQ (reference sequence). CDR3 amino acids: CASSLVLGSAMNTEAFF. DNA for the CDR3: TGTGCCAGCAGCTTAGTCCTTGGCAGCGCTATGAACACTGAAGCTTTCTTT.

CDR3 nucleotide sequence: TGTGCCAGCAGCACAGGAGGACTAGCGGGGGGGTCCTGGGAGACCCAGTACTTC. Amino acids: CASSTGGLAGGSWETQYF. V and J are TRBV13 and TRBJ2-5, with 15 bases lining up with TRBD2. Germline V CDR1 and CDR2: PRHDT, FYEKMQ (reference sequence). The length of the CDR3 is 18 residues. V trimming: 5 bases; J trimming: 5 bases; junction bases outside the gene matches: 12.